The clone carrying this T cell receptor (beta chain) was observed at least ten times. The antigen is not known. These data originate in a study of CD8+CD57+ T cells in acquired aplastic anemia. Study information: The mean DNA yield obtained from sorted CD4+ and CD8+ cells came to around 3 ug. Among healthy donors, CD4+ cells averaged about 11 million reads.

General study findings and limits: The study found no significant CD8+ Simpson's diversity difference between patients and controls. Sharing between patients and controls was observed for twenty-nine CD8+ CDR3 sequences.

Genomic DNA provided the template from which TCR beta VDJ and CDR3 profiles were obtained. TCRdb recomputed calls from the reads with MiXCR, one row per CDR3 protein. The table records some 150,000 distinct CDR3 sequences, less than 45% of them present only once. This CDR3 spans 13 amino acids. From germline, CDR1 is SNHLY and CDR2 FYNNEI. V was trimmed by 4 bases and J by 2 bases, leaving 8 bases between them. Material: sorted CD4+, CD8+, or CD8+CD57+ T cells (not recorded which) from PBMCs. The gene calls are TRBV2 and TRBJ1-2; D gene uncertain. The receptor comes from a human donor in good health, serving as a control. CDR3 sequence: CASSADRNYGYTF. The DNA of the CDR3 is TGTGCCAGCAGTGCGGACCGAAACTATGGCTACACCTTC.